This TCR beta chain came from a study of read filtering for tumor transcriptome and immune sequencing. In the study overall: Revised staging placed about 8 patients in R-ISS I, over 15 in II, about seven in III. Whole-transcriptome libraries were prepared after DNase treatment. IR-seq gave about 3.5 to 10.27 million TCR reads per sample; RNA-seq gave roughly 80 to 1273.

Molecular barcoded adaptors covering alpha/delta and beta/gamma chains were used on about 390 ng RNA. TCRdb itself ran the reads through MiXCR, one entry per CDR3 protein. The sample lists 75,000 to 95,000 distinct CDR3 sequences, roughly 21% occurring once. Points on this clonotype: It may be a read error: a sequence one base away is much more abundant.

Bone marrow was sampled from every patient at the time of active disease. The CDR3 is 19 residues long. In germline, CDR1 is DFQATT, CDR2 SNEGSKA (reference sequence). The TCR originated in a donor at least 40 years old with multiple myeloma. Material: a population of CD138-negative cells sorted from bone marrow. The V call is TRBV20-1, the J call TRBJ2-7, with TRBD1 matching over 9 bases. The closer fit of TRBJ2-1 to the DNA end suggests the J call may be wrong. DNA for the CDR3: TGCAGTGCTAGAGATTACCGGTCACAGGGGGCGTACCTCTCCTACGAGCAGTTCTTC. Its protein product is CSARDYRSQGAYLSYEQFF.